This T cell receptor (beta chain) was captured by sequencing in a study of T cell responses to AZD1222 COVID-19 vaccine. V was pared by 7 bases and J by 4 bases, with 17 bases between. The CDR3 loop spans 15 amino acids. Germline assignment: CDR1 MNHNY and CDR2 SVGAGI (reference sequence). Here immunoSEQ multiplex PCR was the method, and the copy in TCRdb shows in-frame clones only, minus some. In the table there are about 120,000 clones, roughly nine tenths of which are singletons. The source was peripheral blood, collected 28 days after the second AZD1222 dose. The TCR comes from an adult who received the AZD1222 COVID-19 vaccine. The V gene is TRBV6-6, the J gene TRBJ2-1; D remains unclear. As DNA, the CDR3 is TGTGCCAGCACCCCTGCAGGCCTTAATTACAATGAGCAGTTCTTC. It specifies CASTPAGLNYNEQFF.